This entry lists 5 T cell receptor beta chains sequenced from one sample in a study of shared clonotypes between healthy human individuals. The data were produced by immunoSEQ multiplex PCR, yet TCRdb's version contains in-frame clones alone and is incomplete. This table has hundreds of thousands of clones, less than 96% appearing once. Sample: naive CD4+ T cells sorted from blood. Subset of the sample: CD45RA+ positively selected. All receptors come from a woman aged 30 to 39 in good health.

This chain uses TRBV14 with TRBJ1-2; weak D call: TRBD1 (6 bases). Trimming cost V 4 bases and J 7 bases, with 10 bases left between them. The CDR3 runs to 12 residues. Germline CDR1 reads SGHDN; CDR2 reads FVKESK. CDR3 coding DNA: TGTGCCAGCAGCCTACAGGGCCCTGGCTACACCTTC. Translating it yields CASSLQGPGYTF.

V usage is TRBV2 and J usage is TRBJ1-1, with D uncertain. The CDR3 has 13 residues. Germline values: CDR1 SNHLY, CDR2 FYNNEI. Trimming removed 4 bases from V and 1 base from J, with 7 bases in between. CDR3 in amino acids: CASSVWGNTEAFF. CDR3 bases: TGTGCCAGCAGTGTATGGGGGAACACTGAAGCTTTCTTT.

V is TRBV7-9 and J is TRBJ2-5; either TRBD1 or TRBD2 may fit D (5 bases each). From germline, CDR1 is SEHNR and CDR2 FQNEAQ (reference sequence). V lost 3 bases to trimming and J lost 4 bases, with 12 bases between them. The CDR3 runs to 14 residues. CDR3 coding DNA: TGTGCCAGCAGCTTTTTGGGGGTTGGAGAGACCCAGTACTTC. Its translation is CASSFLGVGETQYF. Complete variable domain (other parts from reference TRBV7-9 and TRBJ2-5): DTGVSQNPRHKITKRGQNVTFRCDPISEHNRLYWYRQTLGQGPEFLTYFQNEAQLEKSRLLSDRFSAERPKGSFSTLEIQRTEQGDSAMYLCASSFLGVGETQYFGPGTRLLVL.

In its sample, this clone was seen once. The chain is built from TRBV28 and TRBJ1-2; TRBD1 agrees at 7 bases. CDR3 length equals 14 residues. Germline V gives CDR1 MDHEN, CDR2 SYDVKM. V shed 5 bases, J shed 4 bases, and the junction held 7 bases outside the gene matches. The CDR3: CASSQATGLYGYTF. The CDR3 DNA reads as TGTGCCAGCAGTCAGGCGACAGGGCTCTATGGCTACACCTTC.

V and J are TRBV7-9 and TRBJ2-3, with TRBD2 matching over 10 bases. Germline CDR1 SEHNR, CDR2 FQNEAQ (reference sequence). This CDR3 is 16 amino acids long. Trimming took 5 bases from V and 2 from J; bases not matched to a gene: 7. For the CDR3, the DNA is TGTGCCAGCAGCCCACCAGGACTAGCGGACACAGATACGCAGTATTTT. Protein product: CASSPPGLADTDTQYF.